A single sample is the source of the 2 T cell receptor beta chains below, sequenced in a study of cytomegalovirus exposure and HLA in healthy donors. Researchers ran the PCR with 60 Vbeta and 13 Jbeta primers. The assay was immunoSEQ multiplex PCR, and TCRdb's table has in-frame clones only and misses some. The sample carries about 87,000 clones, approximately 74% recorded once. Sequenced input: PBMCs. The receptors shown here come from a man aged 25 to 40 in good health and CMV-seropositive.

This clone was picked up one time. The chain combines TRBV5-1 with TRBJ2-7, with 7 nucleotides matching TRBD1. This CDR3 has 14 amino acids. Germline V gene sequence: CDR1 SGHRS, CDR2 YFSETQ. Unmatched junction bases numbered 7, after V lost 2 bases and J lost 5 bases. CDR3 in DNA: TGCGCCAGCAGCTTTCAGACAGGGAGCGACGAGCAGTACTTC. As protein: CASSFQTGSDEQYF.

V and J are TRBV5-4 and TRBJ1-1, with 9 bases that match TRBD1. With V trimmed by 4 bases and J by 1 base, 5 bases remained unmatched. CDR1 and CDR2 from the germline V gene are SGHNT and YYREEE (reference sequence). The CDR3 spans 15 residues. CDR3 region: CASSAGGQGNTEAFF. The DNA of the CDR3 is TGTGCCAGCAGCGCAGGGGGACAGGGGAACACTGAAGCTTTCTTT.